Many counts were recorded for the clone carrying this T cell receptor (beta chain). Described time point: newly diagnosed GD, antithyroid drugs for less than 3 months. Preparation of the TCR library used RNA extracted from PBMCs. Libraries of TCR beta came from iRepertoire HTBI primers plus Arm-PCR of CDR3 regions. Via MiXCR, TCRdb re-called the multiplex PCR reads, giving one row per CDR3 protein. The table shows 400,000 to 450,000 distinct CDR3 sequences, with roughly 15% occurring only once. V was trimmed by 6 bases and J by 1 base, leaving 16 bases between them. The CDR3 runs to 16 residues. These data originate in a study of regulatory T cells in long-lasting Graves disease. This sample also belongs to another study, concerning T cells in Graves' hyperthyroidism and ophthalmopathy.

Sequencing used peripheral blood mononuclear cells (PBMCs), obtained at new diagnosis, from a patient treated with antithyroid drugs. The rearrangement joins TRBV12-3 or TRBV12-4 to TRBJ1-5; D may be TRBD1 (5 bases). This clonotype originated in a woman aged 30 to 39 with Graves disease. The CDR3 nucleotides read TGTGCCAGCAGCCCTGCTCAGGGTCGGAGCAATCAGCCCCAGCATTTT. Translation: CASSPAQGRSNQPQHF.